The clone carrying this TCR beta chain was detected only a few times. These data belong to a study of response to subunit inactivated influenza vaccine. Each CDR3 protein gets one entry after TCRdb re-called the RT-PCR reads with MiXCR. In the table there are a few hundred thousand distinct CDR3 sequences, 21% of which are singletons. Germline CDR1 reads SGHTA; CDR2 reads FQGNSA. CDR3 size: 14 residues. Trimming at V came to 1 base and at J to 5 bases, leaving 1 base not matched to a gene. Sequenced material: PBMCs from blood, taken less than 22 months after vaccination. The genes are TRBV7-2 and TRBJ2-1; TRBD1 aligns across 8 bases. The origin of this receptor is a man in his fifties or sixties who received an inactivated influenza vaccine. This CDR3 reads CASSLEDRDNEQFF. The CDR3, as DNA: TGTGCCAGCAGCTTAGAGGACAGGGACAATGAGCAGTTCTTC.